Listed below are T cell receptor beta chains from one sample, sequenced in a study of response to subunit inactivated influenza vaccine. TCRdb fed the RT-PCR reads into MiXCR, producing one record per CDR3 protein. This repertoire shows 600,000 to 700,000 distinct CDR3 sequences, around 15% found once; its top ten account for around 7.6%. The source material was PBMCs from blood, sampled 14 days before vaccination. The receptors originated from a man aged 45-60 years who received an inactivated influenza vaccine. CDR3s include the opening cysteine and the closing phenylalanine or tryptophan. D genes are given only for firm matches.

>TRBJ2-7|.|TRBV12-3/TRBV12-4
CASTGRLPYEQYF
>TRBJ2-3|TRBD2|TRBV20-1
CSARDISGGGLTQYF
>TRBJ2-7|.|TRBV20-1
CSARSRRGDYEQYF
>TRBJ2-7|.|TRBV6-5
CASSYGRQTYEQYF
>TRBJ2-7|TRBD1|TRBV2
CASSTPDRSYEQYF
>TRBJ2-7|TRBD1|TRBV20-1
CSAREGQGIYEQYF
>TRBJ2-7|.|TRBV4-2
CASSQEGLEGRSYEQYF
>TRBJ2-5|.|TRBV7-9
CASSLAAVRTQYF
>TRBJ1-1|.|TRBV20-1
CSAYGAQAFF
>TRBJ1-2|TRBD1|TRBV2
CASTLGQGKGYTF
>TRBJ2-1|.|TRBV7-2
CASSLGPQGRCYNEQFF
>TRBJ1-6|TRBD1|TRBV20-1
CSARGGTAHYNSPLHF
>TRBJ1-2|.|TRBV5-1
CASSPGPPGYYGYTF
>TRBJ2-4|TRBD2|TRBV7-2
CASSLLAGGPRDIQYF
>TRBJ2-2|.|TRBV5-1
CASSLEPLNTGELFF
>TRBJ1-4|.|TRBV7-2
CASSLAATWKEKLFF
>TRBJ2-1|.|TRBV7-9
CASSLFLDQNNEQFF
>TRBJ1-2|.|TRBV7-2
CASSLGTSNYGYTF